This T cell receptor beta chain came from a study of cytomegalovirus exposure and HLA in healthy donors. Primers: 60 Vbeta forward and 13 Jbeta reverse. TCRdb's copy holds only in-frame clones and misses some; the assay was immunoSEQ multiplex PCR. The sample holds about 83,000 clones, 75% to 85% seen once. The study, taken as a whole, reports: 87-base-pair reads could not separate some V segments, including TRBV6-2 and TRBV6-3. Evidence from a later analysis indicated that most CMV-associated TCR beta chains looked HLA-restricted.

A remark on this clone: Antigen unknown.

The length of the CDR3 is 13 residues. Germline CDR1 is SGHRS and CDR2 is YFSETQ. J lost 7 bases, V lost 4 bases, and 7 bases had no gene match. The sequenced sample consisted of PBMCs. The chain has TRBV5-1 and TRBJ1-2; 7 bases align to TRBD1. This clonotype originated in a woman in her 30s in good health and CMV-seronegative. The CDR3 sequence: CASSLEGARGYTF. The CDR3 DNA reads TGCGCCAGCAGCCTAGAGGGGGCGCGTGGCTACACCTTC.